The clone carrying this T cell receptor (beta chain) appeared once. Germline lookup yields CDR1 MDHEN and CDR2 SYDVKM. Unmatched junction bases numbered 11, after V lost 6 bases and J lost 2 bases. The CDR3 sequence is 16 residues long. The record originates from a study of T cell changes during pregnancy in multiple sclerosis. TCRdb keeps only in-frame clones here, not all; method: immunoSEQ multiplex PCR. This sample yields nearly 70,000 clones, of which about 90% are seen a single time; 1.3% to 1.5% belongs to the top ten. The sequencing used peripheral blood, collected in the second trimester of pregnancy. The receptor was isolated from a female donor in good health, enrolled as a control in a pregnancy study. The chain is built from TRBV28 and TRBJ2-3; 7 nucleotides align to TRBD2. CDR3 in amino acids: CASSSGRVGFTDTQYF. CDR3 nucleotides: TGTGCCAGCAGCTCTGGGAGGGTCGGCTTCACAGATACGCAGTATTTT.